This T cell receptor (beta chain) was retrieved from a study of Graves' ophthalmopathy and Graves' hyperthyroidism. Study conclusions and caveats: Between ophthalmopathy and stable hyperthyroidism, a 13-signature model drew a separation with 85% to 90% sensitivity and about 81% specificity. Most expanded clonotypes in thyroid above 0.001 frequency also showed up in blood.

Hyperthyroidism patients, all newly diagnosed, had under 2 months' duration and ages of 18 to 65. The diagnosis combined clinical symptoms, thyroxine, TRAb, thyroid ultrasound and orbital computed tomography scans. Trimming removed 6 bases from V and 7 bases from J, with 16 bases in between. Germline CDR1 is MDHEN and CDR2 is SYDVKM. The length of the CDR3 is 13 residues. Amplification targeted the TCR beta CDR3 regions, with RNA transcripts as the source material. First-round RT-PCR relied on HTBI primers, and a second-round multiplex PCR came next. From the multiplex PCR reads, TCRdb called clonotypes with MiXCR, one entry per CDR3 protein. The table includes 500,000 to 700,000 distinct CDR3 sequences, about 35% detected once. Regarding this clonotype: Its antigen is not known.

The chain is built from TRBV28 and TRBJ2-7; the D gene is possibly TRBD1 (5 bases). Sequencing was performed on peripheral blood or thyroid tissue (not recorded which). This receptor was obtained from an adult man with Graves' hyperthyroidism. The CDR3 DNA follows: TGTGCCAGCAGGGCAGGGTGGGTAAGGGAGCAGTACTTC. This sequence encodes CASRAGWVREQYF.